The 9 T cell receptor beta chains below come from one sample, sequenced in a study of cytomegalovirus exposure and HLA in healthy donors. 13 Jbeta primers and 60 Vbeta primers were used for the PCR. Here immunoSEQ multiplex PCR was the method, and the copy in TCRdb shows in-frame clones only, minus some. The sample yields nearly 100,000 clones, approximately 76% seen once. Sequencing input: PBMCs. The receptors were sampled from a woman aged 55-75 years in good health and CMV-seropositive.

The J gene is TRBJ2-2, the V gene TRBV6-1; D is perhaps TRBD1 (5 bases). Trimming pared 2 bases from V and 4 bases from J, leaving 11 bases between. The CDR3 consists of 15 residues. Germline V gives CDR1 MNHNS, CDR2 SASEGT. The CDR3 bases are TGTGCCAGCAGTGAACAGGGCCGAGGCACCGGGGAGCTGTTTTTT. Amino acid sequence: CASSEQGRGTGELFF.

The CDR3 DNA is TGTGCCTGGACCAACGGGGGGTATGGCTACACCTTC. It is translated as CAWTNGGYGYTF. The chain joins TRBV30 to TRBJ1-2; D is perhaps TRBD1 (5 bases). Per germline, CDR1 GTSNPN and CDR2 SVGIG (reference sequence). There are 12 residues in the CDR3. V was trimmed by 4 bases and J by 5 bases, leaving 11 bases between them.

V and J are TRBV15 and TRBJ1-2; D possibly corresponds to TRBD1 (5 bases). The CDR3 spans 15 residues. The germline gives CDR1 LNHNV, CDR2 YYDKDF (reference sequence). Trimming pared 1 base from V and 3 bases from J, leaving 12 bases between. CDR3 DNA: TGTGCCACCAGCAGAGGAAGGACGGGGGACTATGGCTACACCTTC. It codes for CATSRGRTGDYGYTF.

The J gene is TRBJ1-2, the V gene TRBV7-8; 7 bases align to TRBD1. V was pared by 2 bases and J by 3 bases, with 3 bases of the junction left unmatched. The CDR3 has 14 residues. Germline V gene data show CDR1 as SGHVS and CDR2 as FQNEAQ. The CDR3, as DNA: TGTGCCAGCAGCTTACGACAGGGCCACTATGGCTACACCTTC. Translating gives CASSLRQGHYGYTF.

The chain employs TRBV29-1 and TRBJ2-5; 13 bases agree with TRBD2. Looked up from germline, CDR1 is SQVTM and CDR2 is ANQGSEA. The V and J ends lost 1 base and 0 bases, in that order; junction bases with no gene match: 11. CDR3 length: 19 amino acids. In nucleotides, the CDR3 is TGCAGCGTTGAAGGTTGGGCTGGACTAGCGGGAGTATACCAAGAGACCCAGTACTTC. The encoded protein is CSVEGWAGLAGVYQETQYF.

The chain carries TRBV5-1 and TRBJ2-7, with 7 bases lining up with TRBD1. Germline V gives CDR1 SGHRS, CDR2 YFSETQ. This CDR3 contains 13 residues. V lost 2 bases to trimming and J lost 2 bases; unmatched junction nucleotides: 1. CDR3 nucleotides: TGCGCCAGCAGCTTCCAGGGGGCCTACGAGCAGTACTTC. Its protein is CASSFQGAYEQYF. The complete variable domain, with remaining parts taken from reference TRBV5-1 and TRBJ2-7, reads KAGVTQTPRYLIKTRGQQVTLSCSPISGHRSVSWYQQTPGQGLQFLFEYFSETQRNKGNFPGRFSGRQFSNSRSEMNVSTLELGDSALYLCASSFQGAYEQYFGPGTRLTVT.

The genes are TRBV10-3 and TRBJ1-1; no clear D. V lost 4 bases and J 1 base, leaving 16 bases between the germline ends. Per germline, CDR1 ENHRY and CDR2 SYGVKD. This CDR3 has 16 amino acids. The CDR3 bases are TGTGCCATCAGTGGGTTCGATATGGCGGGGAACACTGAAGCTTTCTTT. Its translation is CAISGFDMAGNTEAFF.

The CDR3 bases are TGTGCCAGTAGTACTACAGGGGTTCGGGCCTATGGCTACACCTTC. This encodes CASSTTGVRAYGYTF. This sequence joins TRBV19 and TRBJ1-2; 7 bases match TRBD1. Germline-derived CDR1 and CDR2 are LNHDA and SQIVND (reference sequence). J lost 4 bases, V lost 4 bases, and 9 bases had no gene match. The CDR3 totals 15 residues.

This clone was observed once. The chain combines TRBV10-1 with TRBJ2-3, with 7 bases fitting TRBD1. CDR1 is WNHNN, CDR2 SYGVQD, per germline (reference sequence). The CDR3 is 13 residues long. With 4 bases clipped from V and 3 bases from J, the junction kept 1 base outside the gene matches. As DNA, the CDR3 is TGCGCCAGCAGTGTGGACAGGACAGATACGCAGTATTTT. Translated, it gives CASSVDRTDTQYF.